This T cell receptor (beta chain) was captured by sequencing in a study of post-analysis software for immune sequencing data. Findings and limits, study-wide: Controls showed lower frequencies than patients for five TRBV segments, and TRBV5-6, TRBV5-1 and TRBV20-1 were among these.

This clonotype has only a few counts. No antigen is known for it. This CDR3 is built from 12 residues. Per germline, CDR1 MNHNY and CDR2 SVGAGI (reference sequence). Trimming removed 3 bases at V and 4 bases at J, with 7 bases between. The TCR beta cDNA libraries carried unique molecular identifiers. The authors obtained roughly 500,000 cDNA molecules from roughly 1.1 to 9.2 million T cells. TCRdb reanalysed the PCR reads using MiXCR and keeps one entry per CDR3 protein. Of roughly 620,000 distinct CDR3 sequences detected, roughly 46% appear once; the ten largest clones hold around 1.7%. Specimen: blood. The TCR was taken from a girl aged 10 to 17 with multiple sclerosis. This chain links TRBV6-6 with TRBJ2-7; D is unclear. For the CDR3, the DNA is TGTGCCAGCAGTTATACTTCTTACGAGCAGTACTTC. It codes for CASSYTSYEQYF.